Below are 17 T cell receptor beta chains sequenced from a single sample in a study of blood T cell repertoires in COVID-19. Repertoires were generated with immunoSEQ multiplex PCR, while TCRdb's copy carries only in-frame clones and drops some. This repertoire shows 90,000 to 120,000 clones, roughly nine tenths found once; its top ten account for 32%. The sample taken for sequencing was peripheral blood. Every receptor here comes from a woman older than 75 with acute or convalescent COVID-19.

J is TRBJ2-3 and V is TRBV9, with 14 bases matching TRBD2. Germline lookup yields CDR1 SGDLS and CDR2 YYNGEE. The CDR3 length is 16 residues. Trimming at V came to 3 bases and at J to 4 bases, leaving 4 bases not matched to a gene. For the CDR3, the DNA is TGTGCCAGCAGCGAGGGGACTAGCGGGGGCTCAGATACGCAGTATTTT. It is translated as CASSEGTSGGSDTQYF.

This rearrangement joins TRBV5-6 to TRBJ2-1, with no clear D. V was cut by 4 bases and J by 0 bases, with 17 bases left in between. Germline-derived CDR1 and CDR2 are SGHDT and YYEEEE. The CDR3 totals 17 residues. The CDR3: CASSRTRSLSSYNEQFF. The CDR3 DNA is TGTGCCAGCAGCCGCACCAGGTCACTTAGCTCCTACAATGAGCAGTTCTTC.

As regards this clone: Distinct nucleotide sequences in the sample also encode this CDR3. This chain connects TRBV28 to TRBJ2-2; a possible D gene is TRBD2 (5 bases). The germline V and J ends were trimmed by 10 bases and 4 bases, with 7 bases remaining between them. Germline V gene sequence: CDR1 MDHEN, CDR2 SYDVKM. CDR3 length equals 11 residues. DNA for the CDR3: TGTGCCACTGAGGGCACCGGGGAGCTGTTTTTT. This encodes CATEGTGELFF.

The CDR3 sequence is CASSPDRAEDSPLHF. The CDR3 bases are TGTGCCAGCAGCCCCGACAGGGCCGAGGATTCACCCCTCCACTTT. This chain links TRBV6-5 with TRBJ1-6; 7 positions match TRBD1. The CDR3 consists of 15 residues. The germline CDR1 and CDR2 sequences are MNHEY and SVGAGI. V lost 6 bases, J lost 8 bases, and 10 bases stayed unmatched.

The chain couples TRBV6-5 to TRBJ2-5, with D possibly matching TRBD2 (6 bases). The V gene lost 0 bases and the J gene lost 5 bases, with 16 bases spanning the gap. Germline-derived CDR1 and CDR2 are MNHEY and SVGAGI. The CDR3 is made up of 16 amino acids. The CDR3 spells CASSYSFTQRGETQYF. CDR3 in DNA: TGTGCCAGCAGTTACTCGTTCACACAACGGGGGGAGACCCAGTACTTC.

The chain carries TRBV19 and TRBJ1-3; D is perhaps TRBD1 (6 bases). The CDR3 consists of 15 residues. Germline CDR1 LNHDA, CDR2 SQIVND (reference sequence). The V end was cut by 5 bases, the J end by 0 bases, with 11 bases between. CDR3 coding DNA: TGTGCCAGTAGTTCGCGACAGGTCTCTGGAAACACCATATATTTT. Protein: CASSSRQVSGNTIYF.

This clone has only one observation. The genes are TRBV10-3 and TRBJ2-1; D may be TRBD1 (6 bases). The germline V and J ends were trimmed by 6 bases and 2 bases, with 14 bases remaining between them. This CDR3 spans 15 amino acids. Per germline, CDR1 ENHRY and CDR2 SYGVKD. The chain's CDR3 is CAIRPTRDTYNEQFF. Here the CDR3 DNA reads TGTGCCATCAGACCAACAAGGGACACCTACAATGAGCAGTTCTTC.

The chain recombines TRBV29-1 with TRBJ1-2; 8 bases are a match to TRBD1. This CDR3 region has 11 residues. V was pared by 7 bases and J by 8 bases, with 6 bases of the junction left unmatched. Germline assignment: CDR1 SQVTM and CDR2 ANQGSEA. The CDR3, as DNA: TGCAGCGCAGGACAGGGAATCGGCTACACCTTC. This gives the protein CSAGQGIGYTF.

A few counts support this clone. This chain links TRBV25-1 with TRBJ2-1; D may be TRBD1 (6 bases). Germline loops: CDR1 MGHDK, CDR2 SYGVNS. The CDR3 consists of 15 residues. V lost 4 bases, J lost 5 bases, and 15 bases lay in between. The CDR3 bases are TGTGCCAGCAGTGGCTGGGGGCAGGAGAACAATGAGCAGTTCTTC. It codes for CASSGWGQENNEQFF.

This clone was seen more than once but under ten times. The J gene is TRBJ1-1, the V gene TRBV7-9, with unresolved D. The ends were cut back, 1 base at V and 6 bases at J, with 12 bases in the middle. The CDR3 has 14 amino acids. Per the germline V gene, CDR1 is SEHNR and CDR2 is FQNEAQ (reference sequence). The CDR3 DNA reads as TGTGCCAGCAGCTTAGTACCAACGGAGCCTGAAGCTTTCTTT. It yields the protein CASSLVPTEPEAFF.

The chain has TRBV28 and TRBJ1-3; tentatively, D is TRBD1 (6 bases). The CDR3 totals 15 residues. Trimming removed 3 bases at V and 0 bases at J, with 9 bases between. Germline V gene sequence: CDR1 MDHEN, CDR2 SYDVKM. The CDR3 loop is CASSLVRGSGNTIYF. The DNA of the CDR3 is TGTGCCAGCAGTTTGGTCAGGGGCTCTGGAAACACCATATATTTT. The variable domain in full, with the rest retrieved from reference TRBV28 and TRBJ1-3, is DVKVTQSSRYLVKRTGEKVFLECVQDMDHENMFWYRQDPGLGLRLIYFSYDVKMKEKGDIPEGYSVSREKKERFSLILESASTNQTSMYLCASSLVRGSGNTIYFGEGSWLTVV.

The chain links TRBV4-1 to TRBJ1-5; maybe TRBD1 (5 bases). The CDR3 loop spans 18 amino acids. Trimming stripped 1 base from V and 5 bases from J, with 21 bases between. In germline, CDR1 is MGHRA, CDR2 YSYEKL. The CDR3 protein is CASSQASGIWGIDQPQHF. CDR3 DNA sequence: TGCGCCAGCAGCCAAGCATCAGGGATCTGGGGTATTGATCAGCCCCAGCATTTT.

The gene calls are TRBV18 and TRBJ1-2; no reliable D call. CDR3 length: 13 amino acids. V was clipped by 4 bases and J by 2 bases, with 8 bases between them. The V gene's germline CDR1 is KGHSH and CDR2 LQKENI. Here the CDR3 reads CASSRATNYGYTF. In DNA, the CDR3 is TGTGCCAGCTCACGCGCAACGAACTATGGCTACACCTTC.

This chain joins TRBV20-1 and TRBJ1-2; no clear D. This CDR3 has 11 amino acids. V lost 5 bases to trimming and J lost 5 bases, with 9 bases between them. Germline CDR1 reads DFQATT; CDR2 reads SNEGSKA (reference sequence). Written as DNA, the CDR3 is TGCAGTGCTCTCACAACATATGGCTACACCTTC. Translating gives CSALTTYGYTF.

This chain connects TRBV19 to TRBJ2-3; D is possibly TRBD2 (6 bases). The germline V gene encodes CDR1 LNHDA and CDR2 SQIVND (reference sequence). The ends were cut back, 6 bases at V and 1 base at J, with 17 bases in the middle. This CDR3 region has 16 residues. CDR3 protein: CASRQAGGIGTDTQYF. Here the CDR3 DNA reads TGTGCCAGTAGGCAAGCTGGGGGGATTGGCACAGATACGCAGTATTTT. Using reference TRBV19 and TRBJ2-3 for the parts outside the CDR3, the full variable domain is DGGITQSPKYLFRKEGQNVTLSCEQNLNHDAMYWYRQDPGQGLRLIYYSQIVNDFQKGDIAEGYSVSREKKESFPLTVTSAQKNPTAFYLCASRQAGGIGTDTQYFGPGTRLTVL.

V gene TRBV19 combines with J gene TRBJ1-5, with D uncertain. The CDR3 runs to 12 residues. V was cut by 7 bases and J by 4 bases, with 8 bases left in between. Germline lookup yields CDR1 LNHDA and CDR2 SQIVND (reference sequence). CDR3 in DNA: TGTGCCAGTAAAGGAGGGAATCAGCCCCAGCATTTT. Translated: CASKGGNQPQHF.

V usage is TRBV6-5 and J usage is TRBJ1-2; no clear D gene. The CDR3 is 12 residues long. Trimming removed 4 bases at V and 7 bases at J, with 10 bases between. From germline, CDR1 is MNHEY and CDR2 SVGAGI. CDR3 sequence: CASSSPSGGYTF. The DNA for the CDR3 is TGTGCCAGCAGTTCCCCTTCGGGTGGCTACACCTTC.